This T cell receptor beta chain was retrieved from a study of neurological immune-mediated disorders. General study points: Subjects shared no identical expanded-clone CDR3 amino acid sequences, suggesting private TCR-beta repertoires in all groups. Phylogenetic grouping assigned the repertoires of 18 of 34 multiple sclerosis patients to one related-CDR3 cluster, which constitutes a possible signature.

The CDR3 runs to 16 residues. V was trimmed by 0 bases and J by 2 bases, leaving 13 bases between them. Germline loops: CDR1 DFQATT, CDR2 SNEGSKA (reference sequence). Synthesis of cDNA was performed by 5'RACE using 10-nucleotide random UMIs. Each CDR3 protein gets one entry after TCRdb re-called the 5' RACE reads with MiXCR. This sample yields fewer than 80,000 distinct CDR3 sequences, of which 4% to 6% are seen a single time; about 2.6% belongs to the top ten. Many counts were recorded for this clonotype. Antigen: not known. PBMCs numbering 2 million and stored at -80 C yielded the unsorted libraries.

The chain links TRBV20-1 to TRBJ1-4; D is ambiguous. Sequenced: PBMCs. The receptor comes from a woman in her 30s with multiple sclerosis. CDR3 bases: TGCAGTGCTAGAGATGGCCCTGGGCTGACTAATGAAAAACTGTTTTTT. Translation: CSARDGPGLTNEKLFF.